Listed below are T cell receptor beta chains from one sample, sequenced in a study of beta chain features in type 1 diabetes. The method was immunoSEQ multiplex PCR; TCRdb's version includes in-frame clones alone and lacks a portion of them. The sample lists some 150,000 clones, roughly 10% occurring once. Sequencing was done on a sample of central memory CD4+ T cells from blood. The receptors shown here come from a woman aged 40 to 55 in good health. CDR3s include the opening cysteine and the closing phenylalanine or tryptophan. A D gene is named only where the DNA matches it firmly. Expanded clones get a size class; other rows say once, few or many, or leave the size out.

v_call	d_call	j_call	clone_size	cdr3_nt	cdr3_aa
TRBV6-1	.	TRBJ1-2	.	TGTGCCAGCAGTGAAAAGTTAGTCCCTAAGGGCTACACCTTC	CASSEKLVPKGYTF
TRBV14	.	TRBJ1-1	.	TGTGCCAGCAGCCCAAACGGGGAACGGGCTTTCTTT	CASSPNGERAFF
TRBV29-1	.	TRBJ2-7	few	TGCAGCTATAAAGGACTGACATACGAGCAGTACTTC	CSYKGLTYEQYF
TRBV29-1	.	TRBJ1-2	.	TGCAGCGTTGTATTGGCAGGCGGAGGCTATGGCTACACCTTC	CSVVLAGGGYGYTF
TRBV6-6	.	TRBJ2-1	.	TGTGCCAGCAGTTACCCCGTCAGGGGAAATGAGCAGTTCTTC	CASSYPVRGNEQFF
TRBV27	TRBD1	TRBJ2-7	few	TGTGCCAGCGGGAGACAGGGGGCGGCCGAGCAGTACTTC	CASGRQGAAEQYF
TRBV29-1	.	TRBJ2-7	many	TGCAGCGTTGGACAGGGAGGCCACGAGCAGTACTTC	CSVGQGGHEQYF
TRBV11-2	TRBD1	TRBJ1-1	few	TGTGCCAGCAGCCGGTGGGGGACAGGGGTTTCGAACACTGAAGCTTTCTTT	CASSRWGTGVSNTEAFF
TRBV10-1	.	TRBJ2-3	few	TGCGCCAGCAGCGCGGTGACGGAGGGTACAGATACGCAGTATTTT	CASSAVTEGTDTQYF
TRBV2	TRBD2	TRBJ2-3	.	TGTGCCAGCAGCGCTACTAGCGGGGGTGCAGATACGCAGTATTTT	CASSATSGGADTQYF
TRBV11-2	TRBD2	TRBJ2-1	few	TGTGCCAGCAGCTTAGGGAGCGGGGGGCCCTCCTACAATGAGCAGTTCTTC	CASSLGSGGPSYNEQFF
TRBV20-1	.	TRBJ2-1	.	TGCAGTGCTAGTGAGGTGGATGAGCAGTTCTTC	CSASEVDEQFF
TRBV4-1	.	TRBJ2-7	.	TGCGCCAGCAGCCAAACTAGTAATGCATACTACGAGCAGTACTTC	CASSQTSNAYYEQYF
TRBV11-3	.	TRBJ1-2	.	TGTGCCAGCAGACTTACGTCGGGGTCCCACACCTTC	CASRLTSGSHTF
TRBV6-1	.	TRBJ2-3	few	TGTGCCAGCAGTGGAAGGGACACCGGCCCAACAGATACGCAGTATTTT	CASSGRDTGPTDTQYF
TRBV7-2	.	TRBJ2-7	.	TGTGCCAGCAGCTTACAGCGCGAGCAGTACTTC	CASSLQREQYF
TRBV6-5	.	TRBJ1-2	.	TGTGCCAGCAGTCCCGTTCTGAGGCGAGGCTACACCTTC	CASSPVLRRGYTF
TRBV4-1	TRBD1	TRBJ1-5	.	TGCGCCAGCAGCCAGGGCAACAGGGGGGATCAGCCCCAGCATTTT	CASSQGNRGDQPQHF
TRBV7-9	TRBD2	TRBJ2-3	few	TGTGCCAGCAGCTCGCTACCAAGGGCGGGGGGCCAAGCAGATACGCAGTATTTT	CASSSLPRAGGQADTQYF
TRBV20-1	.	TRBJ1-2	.	TGCAGTGCCCGGACAGACTATGGCTACACCTTC	CSARTDYGYTF
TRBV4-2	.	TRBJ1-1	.	TGTGCCAGCAGCCAAGATCGGGGGAGGACTGAAGCTTTCTTT	CASSQDRGRTEAFF
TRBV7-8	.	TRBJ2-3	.	TGTGCCAGCAGCCGAAATCTCCTCACAGGGCAGGATACGCAGTATTTT	CASSRNLLTGQDTQYF
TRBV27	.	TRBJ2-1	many	TGTGCCAGCAGTGCCCACGGCAATGAGCAGTTCTTC	CASSAHGNEQFF
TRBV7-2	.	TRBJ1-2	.	TGTGCCAGCAACCAGCTAGTAACCTATGGCTACACCTTC	CASNQLVTYGYTF
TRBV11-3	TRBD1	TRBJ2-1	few	TGTGCCAGCAGCTCCCGGGACAGGGGGAATGGGCAGTTCTTC	CASSSRDRGNGQFF
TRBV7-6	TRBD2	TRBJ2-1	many	TGTGCCAGCAGCCCGGGGGTGGGGGGGTACAATGAGCAGTTCTTC	CASSPGVGGYNEQFF
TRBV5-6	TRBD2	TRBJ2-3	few	TGTGCCAGCAGCTCCCTGGGACTAGCGGGGCCACCCCGCACAGATACGCAGTATTTT	CASSSLGLAGPPRTDTQYF
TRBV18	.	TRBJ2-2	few	TGTGCCAGCTCACCTAGAACCGGGGAGCTGTTTTTT	CASSPRTGELFF
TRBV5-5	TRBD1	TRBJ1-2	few	TGTGCCAGCAGCAGAGGACAGGAACAATATGGCTACACCTTC	CASSRGQEQYGYTF
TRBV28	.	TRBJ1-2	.	TGTGCCACCGGGGGGTCGTATGGCTACACCTTC	CATGGSYGYTF
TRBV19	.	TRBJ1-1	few	TGTGCCAGTAGTCGCTCAGGTGGGTTCAACGCTGAAGCTTTCTTT	CASSRSGGFNAEAFF
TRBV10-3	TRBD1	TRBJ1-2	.	TGTGCCATCAGTCCGACAGGGGACGGCTACACCTTC	CAISPTGDGYTF
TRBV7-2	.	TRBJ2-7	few	TGTGCCAGCAGCTTACGGGCAGGGGACAAGCAGTACTTC	CASSLRAGDKQYF
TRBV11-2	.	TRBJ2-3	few	TGTGCCAGCAGCTCGACCGCAGGTGGAGGTGGTACGCAGTATTTT	CASSSTAGGGGTQYF
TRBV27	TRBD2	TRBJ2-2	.	TGTGCCAGCAGTTCTCCAGCTTCGCGGGGGGGGTCCGGGGAGCTGTTTTTT	CASSSPASRGGSGELFF
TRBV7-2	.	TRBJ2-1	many	TGTGCCAGCAGTTATGGTGGCGGGGAGGTTCGGAATGAGCAGTTCTTC	CASSYGGGEVRNEQFF
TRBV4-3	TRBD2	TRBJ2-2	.	TGCGCCAGCAGCCAGCGGACTAGCGGGGGGACCGGGGAGCTGTTTTTT	CASSQRTSGGTGELFF
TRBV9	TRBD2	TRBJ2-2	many	TGTGCCAGCAGCGGTTATAGCGGGGGGTACCGGGAGCTGTTTTTT	CASSGYSGGYRELFF
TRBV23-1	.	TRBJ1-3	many	TGCGCCAGCACCCGGCGGAGGTCTGGAAACACCATATATTTT	CASTRRRSGNTIYF
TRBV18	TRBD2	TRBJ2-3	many	TGTGCCAGCTCACCTCCTCTAGCGGGCACAGATACGCAGTATTTT	CASSPPLAGTDTQYF
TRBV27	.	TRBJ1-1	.	TGTGCCAGCAGTTTAGGGGGGGGTGTCGGCACTGAAGCTTTCTTT	CASSLGGGVGTEAFF
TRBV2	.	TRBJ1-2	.	TGTGCCAGCAGTGTCACCGGCTATGGCTACACCTTC	CASSVTGYGYTF
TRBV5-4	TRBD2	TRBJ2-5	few	TGTGCCAGCAGACGGATGACTAGCGGGGGGGTGGGGGAGACCCAGTACTTC	CASRRMTSGGVGETQYF
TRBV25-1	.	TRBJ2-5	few	TGTGCCAGCAGTGAATATGGAGAACAAGAGACCCAGTACTTC	CASSEYGEQETQYF
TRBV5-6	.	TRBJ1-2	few	TGTGCCAGCAGCCCCCGGTCATGGGGTAGGGGTAACTATGGCTACACCTTC	CASSPRSWGRGNYGYTF
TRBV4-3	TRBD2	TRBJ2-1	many	TGCGCCAGCAGCCTCGGCGGGGGGGCGTCCAATGAGCAGTTCTTC	CASSLGGGASNEQFF
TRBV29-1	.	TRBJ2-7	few	TGCAGCGTTGGAGGGTACTACGAGCAGTACTTC	CSVGGYYEQYF
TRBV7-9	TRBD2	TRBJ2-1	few	TGTGCCAGCAGCTCGGGGACTAGCGGGGACTCCTACAATGAGCAGTTCTTC	CASSSGTSGDSYNEQFF
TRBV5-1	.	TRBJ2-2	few	TGCGCCAGCAGCCGGAGGACTGACACCGGGGAGCTGTTTTTT	CASSRRTDTGELFF
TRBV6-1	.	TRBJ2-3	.	TGTGCCAGCAGTGAACATCGCACAGATACGCAGTATTTT	CASSEHRTDTQYF
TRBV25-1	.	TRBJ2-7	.	TGTGCCAGCAGCCTACAGGGAAAAACCTACGAGCAGTACTTC	CASSLQGKTYEQYF
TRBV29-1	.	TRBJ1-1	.	TGCAGCGTTCAAATGGCGGACACTGAAGCTTTCTTT	CSVQMADTEAFF